The clone carrying this T cell receptor (beta chain) came up many times. Its antigen is currently unknown. V was pared by 5 bases and J by 3 bases, with 7 bases between. The CDR3 sequence is 13 residues long. Germline assignment: CDR1 LNHDA and CDR2 SQIVND (reference sequence). The source of the sample is a study of T-cell reconstitution after alpha-beta-depleted transplantation in children. Study-wide results and limits: When one year had passed after transplant, most T-cell counts and diversity came from newly produced T cells. Some patients' high day-60 TCRbeta diversity was traced to surviving recipient T cells and thymic progenitors. Expanded graft clones numbering several hundred reportedly gave rise to alpha-beta T cells about two months after transplant.

Unique molecular identifiers were built into the TCRbeta library. One entry per CDR3 protein results from TCRdb running MiXCR on the PCR reads. The sample lists about 98,000 distinct CDR3 sequences, around a quarter occurring once. The sample here was PBMCs, taken before TCRalphabeta/CD19-depleted stem cell transplant. The chain combines TRBV19 with TRBJ2-2; D unclear. The TCR comes from a boy younger than 10 with acute lymphoblastic leukemia, due to receive a stem cell transplant. The DNA of the CDR3 is TGTGCCAGTAGTGTTAGAGACACCGGGGAGCTGTTTTTT. Amino acid sequence: CASSVRDTGELFF.